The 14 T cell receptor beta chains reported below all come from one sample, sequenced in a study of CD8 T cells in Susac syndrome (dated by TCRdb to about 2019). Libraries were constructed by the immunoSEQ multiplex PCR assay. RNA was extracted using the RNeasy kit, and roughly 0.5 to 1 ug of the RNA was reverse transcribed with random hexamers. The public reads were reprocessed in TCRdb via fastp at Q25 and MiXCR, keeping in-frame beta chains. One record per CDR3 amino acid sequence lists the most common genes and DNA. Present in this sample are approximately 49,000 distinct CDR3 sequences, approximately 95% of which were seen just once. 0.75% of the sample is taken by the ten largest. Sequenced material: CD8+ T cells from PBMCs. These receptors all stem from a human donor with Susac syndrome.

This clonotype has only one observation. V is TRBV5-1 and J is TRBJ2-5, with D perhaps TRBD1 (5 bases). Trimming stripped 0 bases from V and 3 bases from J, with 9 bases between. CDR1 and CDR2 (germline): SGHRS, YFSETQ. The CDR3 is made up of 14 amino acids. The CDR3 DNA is TGCGCCAGCAGCTTGGCCTTAGGGGAAGAGACCCAGTACTTC. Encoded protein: CASSLALGEETQYF.

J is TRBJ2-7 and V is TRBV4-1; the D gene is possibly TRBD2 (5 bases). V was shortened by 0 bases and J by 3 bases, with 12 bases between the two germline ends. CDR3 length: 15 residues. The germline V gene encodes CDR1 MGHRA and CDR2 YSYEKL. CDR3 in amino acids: CASSQELVRDYEQYF. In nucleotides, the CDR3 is TGCGCCAGCAGCCAAGAATTGGTACGGGACTACGAGCAGTACTTC.

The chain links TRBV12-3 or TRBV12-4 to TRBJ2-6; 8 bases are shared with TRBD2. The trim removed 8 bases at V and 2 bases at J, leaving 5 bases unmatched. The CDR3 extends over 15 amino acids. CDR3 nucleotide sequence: TGTGCCAGCGAAGATAGCGGGGCTGGGGCCAACGTCCTGACTTTC. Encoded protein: CASEDSGAGANVLTF.

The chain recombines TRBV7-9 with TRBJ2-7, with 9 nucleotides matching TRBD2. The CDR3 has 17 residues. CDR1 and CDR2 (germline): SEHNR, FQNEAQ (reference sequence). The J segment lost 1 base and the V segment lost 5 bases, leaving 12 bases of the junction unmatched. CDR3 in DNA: TGTGCCAGCAGCACGGACCCTCCTAGCGGGGTATCCTACGAGCAGTACTTC. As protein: CASSTDPPSGVSYEQYF.

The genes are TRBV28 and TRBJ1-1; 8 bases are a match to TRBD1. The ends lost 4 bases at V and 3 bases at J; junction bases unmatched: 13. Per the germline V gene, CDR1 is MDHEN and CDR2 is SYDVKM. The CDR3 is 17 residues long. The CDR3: CASSYGQGHIWYTEAFF. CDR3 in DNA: TGTGCCAGCAGTTACGGACAGGGACATATCTGGTACACTGAAGCTTTCTTT.

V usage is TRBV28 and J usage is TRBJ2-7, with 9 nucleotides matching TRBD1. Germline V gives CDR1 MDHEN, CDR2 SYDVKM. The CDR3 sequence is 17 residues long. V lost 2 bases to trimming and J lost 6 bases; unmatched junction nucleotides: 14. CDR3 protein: CASSLPITGTGYCEQYF. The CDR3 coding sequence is TGTGCCAGCAGTTTACCTATCACCGGGACAGGGTATTGCGAGCAGTACTTC.

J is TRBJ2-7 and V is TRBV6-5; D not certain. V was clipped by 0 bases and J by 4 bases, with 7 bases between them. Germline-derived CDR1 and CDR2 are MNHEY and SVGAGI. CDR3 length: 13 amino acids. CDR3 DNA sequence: TGTGCCAGCAGTTACTCGCCGTTATACGAGCAGTACTTC. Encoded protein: CASSYSPLYEQYF.

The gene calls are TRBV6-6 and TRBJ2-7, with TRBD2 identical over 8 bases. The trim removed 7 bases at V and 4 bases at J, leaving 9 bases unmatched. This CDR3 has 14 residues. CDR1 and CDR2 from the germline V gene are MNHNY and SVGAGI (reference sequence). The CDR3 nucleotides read TGTGCCAGCAAAGATTCGGGGGGGCGTTACGAGCAGTACTTC. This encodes CASKDSGGRYEQYF.

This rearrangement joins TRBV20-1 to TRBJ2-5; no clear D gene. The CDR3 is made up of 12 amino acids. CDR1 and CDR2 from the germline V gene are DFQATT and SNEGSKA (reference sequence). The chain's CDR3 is CNAKGDRETQYF. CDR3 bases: TGCAATGCAAAGGGCGATCGAGAGACCCAGTACTTC.

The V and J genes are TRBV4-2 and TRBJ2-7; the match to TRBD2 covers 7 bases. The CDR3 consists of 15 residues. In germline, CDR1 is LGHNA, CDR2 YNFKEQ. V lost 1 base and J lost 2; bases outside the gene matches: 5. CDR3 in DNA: TGTGCCAGCAGCCAAGGTCCAGCGGGGACCTACGAGCAGTACTTC. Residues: CASSQGPAGTYEQYF.

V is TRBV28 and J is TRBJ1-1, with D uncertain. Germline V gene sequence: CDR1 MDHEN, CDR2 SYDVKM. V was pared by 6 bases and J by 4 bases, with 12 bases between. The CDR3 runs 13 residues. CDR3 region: CASRTFGATEAFF. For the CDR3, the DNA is TGTGCCAGCAGGACGTTCGGAGCCACTGAAGCTTTCTTT.

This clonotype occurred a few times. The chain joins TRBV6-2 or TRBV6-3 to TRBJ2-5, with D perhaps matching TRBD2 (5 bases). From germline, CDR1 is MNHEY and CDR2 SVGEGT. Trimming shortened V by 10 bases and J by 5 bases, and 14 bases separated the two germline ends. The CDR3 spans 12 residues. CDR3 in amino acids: CAIGETWETQYF. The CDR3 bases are TGTGCCATCGGGGAGACTTGGGAGACCCAGTACTTC.

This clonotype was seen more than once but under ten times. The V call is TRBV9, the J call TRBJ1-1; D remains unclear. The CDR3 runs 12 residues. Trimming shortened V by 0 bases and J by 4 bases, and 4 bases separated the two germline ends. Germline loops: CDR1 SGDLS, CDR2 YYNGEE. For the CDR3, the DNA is TGTGCCAGCAGCGTAGGGGCCACTGAAGCTTTCTTT. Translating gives CASSVGATEAFF.

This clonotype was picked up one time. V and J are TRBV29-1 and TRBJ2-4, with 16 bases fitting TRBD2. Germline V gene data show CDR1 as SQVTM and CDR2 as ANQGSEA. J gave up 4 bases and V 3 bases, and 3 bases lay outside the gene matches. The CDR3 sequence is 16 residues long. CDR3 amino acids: CSVEGLAGGPKNIQYF. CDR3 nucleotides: TGCAGCGTTGAGGGACTAGCGGGGGGGCCGAAAAACATTCAGTACTTC.